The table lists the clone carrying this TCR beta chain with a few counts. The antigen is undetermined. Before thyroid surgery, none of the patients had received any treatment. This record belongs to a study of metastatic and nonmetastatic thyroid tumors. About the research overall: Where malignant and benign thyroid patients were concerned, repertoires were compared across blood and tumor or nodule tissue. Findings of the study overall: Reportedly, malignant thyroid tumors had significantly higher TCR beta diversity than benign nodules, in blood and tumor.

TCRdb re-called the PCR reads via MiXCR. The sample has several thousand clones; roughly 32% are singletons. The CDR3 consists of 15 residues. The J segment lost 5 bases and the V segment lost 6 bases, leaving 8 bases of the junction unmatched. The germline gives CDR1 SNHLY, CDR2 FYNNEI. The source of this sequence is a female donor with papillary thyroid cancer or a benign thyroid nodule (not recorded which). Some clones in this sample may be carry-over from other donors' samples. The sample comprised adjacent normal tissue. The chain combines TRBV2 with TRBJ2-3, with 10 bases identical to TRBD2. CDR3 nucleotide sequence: TGTGCCAGCAGCGGAAGGACTAGCGGCAAAGATACGCAGTATTTT. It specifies CASSGRTSGKDTQYF.